The present T cell receptor (beta chain) was sequenced within a study of vaccination effects on CD4 cells after COVID-19. Notes on this clone: The antigen is not known.

Trimming shortened V by 6 bases and J by 2 bases, and 10 bases separated the two germline ends. Germline V gene sequence: CDR1 SNHLY, CDR2 FYNNEI. The length of the CDR3 is 14 residues. Libraries were prepared by immunoSEQ multiplex PCR; TCRdb keeps only in-frame clonotypes and omits some of them. The sample records some 52,000 clones, about four fifths being singletons. Antigen-specific CD4+ T cells were expanded (with viral peptide pools) by the ViraFEST assay ahead of sequencing. Cells that had been cultured for 9 to 10 days were the source of isolated CD4+ T cells. The vaccine recipients had no prior SARS-CoV-2 infection, with negative nucleocapsid antibodies. Culturing of 2 million to 2.5 million PBMC per well took place with approximately 10 IU/ml IL-2 and 9 to 10 ug/ml peptides. Researchers swapped half the medium for IL-2 medium on both days 3 and 7. Findings and caveats of the study: Limitations: small convalescent group and missing early post-infection timepoints. Substantial clonal contraction characterized both infection- and vaccine-induced clones late after vaccination.

The TCR originated in a human donor who received a COVID-19 vaccine. Sequences were derived from CD4+ T cells from PBMCs cultured with HCoV-OC43 spike peptides, sampled before COVID-19 vaccination. As for subset: HCoV-OC43 spike overlapping peptide pool stimulation. The rearrangement links TRBV2 to TRBJ2-2; D unclear. DNA for the CDR3: TGTGCCAGCAGCCTAACTTCCAACACCGGGGAGCTGTTTTTT. It encodes CASSLTSNTGELFF. Using reference TRBV2 and TRBJ2-2 for the parts outside the CDR3, the full variable domain is EPEVTQTPSHQVTQMGQEVILRCVPISNHLYFYWYRQILGQKVEFLVSFYNNEISEKSEIFDDQFSVERPDGSNFTLKIRSTKLEDSAMYFCASSLTSNTGELFFGEGSRLTVL.